This T cell receptor beta chain was sequenced in a study of T cell repertoires in cytomegalovirus infection. Background on the study: Selection of CMV epitopes for the study included recently identified HLA-C-restricted and well-studied HLA-B-restricted ones. Evidence of both CMV infection and a matching HLA type came from public TCR beta signatures.

Notes on this clonotype: Its antigen is as yet unknown.

General observations from the study: Public TCR beta family frequency separated CMV-and-HLA carriers, including in an independent cohort. The ex vivo response was dominated by HLA-C-restricted CMV-specific TCR beta clonotypes.

TCRdb re-called the reads with MiXCR, one entry per CDR3 protein. The sample carries 900,000 to 950,000 distinct CDR3 sequences, roughly 30% recorded once. The CDR3 runs 16 residues. CDR1 is DFQATT, CDR2 SNEGSKA, per germline (reference sequence). J was trimmed by 0 bases and V by 7 bases; bases with no gene match: 13. This receptor was taken from a human donor in good health (CMV status not recorded). Some clones in this sample may be carry-over from other donors' samples. The source was cultured CD8+ T cells from PBMCs, collected from culture after CMV antigen stimulation. The chain recombines TRBV20-1 with TRBJ2-7; 9 nucleotides align to TRBD1. The chain's CDR3 is CSVPGQGDGVSYEQYF. The CDR3 coding sequence is TGCAGTGTCCCGGGACAGGGAGACGGAGTCTCCTACGAGCAGTACTTC.